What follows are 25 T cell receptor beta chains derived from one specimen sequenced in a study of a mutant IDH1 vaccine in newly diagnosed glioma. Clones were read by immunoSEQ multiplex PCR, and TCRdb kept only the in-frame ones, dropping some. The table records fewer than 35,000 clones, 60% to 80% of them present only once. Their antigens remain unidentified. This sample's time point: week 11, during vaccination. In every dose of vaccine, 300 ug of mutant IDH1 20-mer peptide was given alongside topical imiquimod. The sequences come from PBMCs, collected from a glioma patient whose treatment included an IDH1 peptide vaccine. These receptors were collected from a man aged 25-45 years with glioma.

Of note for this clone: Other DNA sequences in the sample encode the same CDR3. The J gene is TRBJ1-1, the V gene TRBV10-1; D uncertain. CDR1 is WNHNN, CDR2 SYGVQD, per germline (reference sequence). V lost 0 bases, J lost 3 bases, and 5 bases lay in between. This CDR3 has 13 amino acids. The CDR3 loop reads CASSESRYTEAFF. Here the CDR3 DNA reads TGCGCCAGCAGTGAGTCCAGGTACACTGAAGCTTTCTTT.

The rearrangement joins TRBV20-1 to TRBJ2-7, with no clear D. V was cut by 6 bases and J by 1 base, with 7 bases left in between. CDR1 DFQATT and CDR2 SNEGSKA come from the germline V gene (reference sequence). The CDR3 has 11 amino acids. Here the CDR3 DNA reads TGCAGTGCCCGAATATCCTACGAGCAGTACTTC. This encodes CSARISYEQYF.

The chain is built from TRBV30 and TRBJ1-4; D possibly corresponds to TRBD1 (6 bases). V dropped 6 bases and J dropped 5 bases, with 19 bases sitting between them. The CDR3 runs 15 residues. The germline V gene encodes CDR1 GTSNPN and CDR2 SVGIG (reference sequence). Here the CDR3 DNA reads TGTGCCTGCACCCGCGGGGGGGGCGGCAATGAAAAACTGTTTTTT. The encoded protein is CACTRGGGGNEKLFF.

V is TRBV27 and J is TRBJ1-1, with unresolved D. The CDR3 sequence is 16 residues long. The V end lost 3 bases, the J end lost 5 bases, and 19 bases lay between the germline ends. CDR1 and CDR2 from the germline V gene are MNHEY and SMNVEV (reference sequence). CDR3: CASSFSPGLDGTEAFF. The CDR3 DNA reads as TGTGCCAGCAGTTTCTCCCCGGGCCTGGATGGGACTGAAGCTTTCTTT.

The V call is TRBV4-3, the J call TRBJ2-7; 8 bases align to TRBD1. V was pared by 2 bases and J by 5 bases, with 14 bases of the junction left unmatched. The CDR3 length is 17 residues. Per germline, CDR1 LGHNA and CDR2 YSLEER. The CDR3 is CASSQRHPTGVKDEQYF. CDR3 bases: TGCGCCAGCAGCCAACGGCACCCGACAGGGGTCAAGGACGAGCAGTACTTC.

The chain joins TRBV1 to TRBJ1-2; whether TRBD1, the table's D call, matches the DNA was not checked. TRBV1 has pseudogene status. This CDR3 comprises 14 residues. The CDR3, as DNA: TGCACCAGCAGCCAAGTGACAGGGGAGTATGGCTACACCTTC. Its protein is CTSSQVTGEYGYTF.

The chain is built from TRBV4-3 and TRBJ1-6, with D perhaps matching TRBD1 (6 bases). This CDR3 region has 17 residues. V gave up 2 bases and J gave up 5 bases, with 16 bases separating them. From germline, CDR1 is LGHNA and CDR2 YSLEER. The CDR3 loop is CASSQITGKRDNSPLHF. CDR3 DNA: TGCGCCAGCAGCCAAATTACAGGGAAAAGGGATAATTCACCCCTCCACTTT.

CDR3 sequence: CASSEARTGGYTF. As DNA, the CDR3 is TGTGCCAGCAGTGAGGCCCGGACAGGGGGCTACACCTTC. The rearrangement links TRBV2 to TRBJ1-2, with 8 bases fitting TRBD1. The ends lost 3 bases at V and 8 bases at J; junction bases unmatched: 5. Germline V gives CDR1 SNHLY, CDR2 FYNNEI. The CDR3 loop spans 13 amino acids.

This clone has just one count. The CDR3 DNA reads TGTGCCAGCAGCTATGACAGCTCTGGGGCCAACGTCCTGACTTTC. This encodes CASSYDSSGANVLTF. The chain couples TRBV5-4 to TRBJ2-6, with a weak D call TRBD1 (5 bases). The CDR3 contains 15 residues. Germline V gene sequence: CDR1 SGHNT, CDR2 YYREEE (reference sequence). Trimming pared 3 bases from V and 0 bases from J, leaving 7 bases between.

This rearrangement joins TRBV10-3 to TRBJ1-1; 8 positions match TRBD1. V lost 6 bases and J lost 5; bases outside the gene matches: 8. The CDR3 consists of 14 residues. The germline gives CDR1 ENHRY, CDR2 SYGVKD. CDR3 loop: CAISLGTGETEAFF. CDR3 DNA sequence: TGTGCCATCAGCCTCGGGACAGGCGAAACTGAAGCTTTCTTT.

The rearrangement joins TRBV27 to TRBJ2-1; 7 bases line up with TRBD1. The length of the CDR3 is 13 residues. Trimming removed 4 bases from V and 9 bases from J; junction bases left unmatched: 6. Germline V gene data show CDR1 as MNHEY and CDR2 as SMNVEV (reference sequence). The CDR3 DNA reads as TGTGCCAGCAGTTCTCGGGACAGTACTGAGCAGTTCTTC. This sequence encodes CASSSRDSTEQFF.

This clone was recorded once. In nucleotides, the CDR3 is TGTGCCAGCAGTGACCCTAGGACTAGCGGGGGCTACGGGGAGCTGTTTTTT. Amino acids: CASSDPRTSGGYGELFF. The chain carries TRBV6-1 and TRBJ2-2; 13 nucleotides agree with TRBD2. Trimming at V came to 3 bases and at J to 7 bases, leaving 8 bases not matched to a gene. CDR3 length equals 17 residues. Germline-derived CDR1 and CDR2 are MNHNS and SASEGT.

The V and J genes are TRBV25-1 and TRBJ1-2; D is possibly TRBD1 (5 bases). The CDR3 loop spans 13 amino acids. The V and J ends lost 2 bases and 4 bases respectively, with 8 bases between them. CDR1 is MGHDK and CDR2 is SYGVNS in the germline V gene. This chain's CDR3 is CASSETGTYGYTF. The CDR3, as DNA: TGTGCCAGCAGTGAAACAGGAACCTATGGCTACACCTTC.

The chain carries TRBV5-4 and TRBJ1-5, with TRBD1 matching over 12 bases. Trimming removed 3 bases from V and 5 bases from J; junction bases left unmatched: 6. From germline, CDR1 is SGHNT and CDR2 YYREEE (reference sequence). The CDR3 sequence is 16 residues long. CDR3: CASSWTGTGGDQPQHF. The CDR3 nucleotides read TGTGCCAGCAGCTGGACCGGGACAGGGGGCGATCAGCCCCAGCATTTT.

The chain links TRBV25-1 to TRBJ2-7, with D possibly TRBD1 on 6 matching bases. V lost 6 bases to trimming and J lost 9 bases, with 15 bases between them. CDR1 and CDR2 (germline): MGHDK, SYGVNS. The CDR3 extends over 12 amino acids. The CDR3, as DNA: TGTGCCAGCAGAGGACAGTCCACAGGGCAGTACTTC. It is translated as CASRGQSTGQYF.

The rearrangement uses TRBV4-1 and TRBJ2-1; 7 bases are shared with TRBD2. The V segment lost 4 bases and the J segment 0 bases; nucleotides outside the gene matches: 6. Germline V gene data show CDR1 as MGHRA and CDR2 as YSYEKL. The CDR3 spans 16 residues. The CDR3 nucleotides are TGCGCCAGCAGCCGAGCAGCGGGAAGCTCCTACAATGAGCAGTTCTTC. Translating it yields CASSRAAGSSYNEQFF.

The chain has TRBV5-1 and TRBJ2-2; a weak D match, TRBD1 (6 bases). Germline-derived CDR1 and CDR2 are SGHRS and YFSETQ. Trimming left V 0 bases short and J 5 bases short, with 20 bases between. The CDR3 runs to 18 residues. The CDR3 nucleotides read TGCGCCAGCAGCTTGGATTGGATGGGACATCGTCGGACCGGGGAGCTGTTTTTT. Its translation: CASSLDWMGHRRTGELFF.

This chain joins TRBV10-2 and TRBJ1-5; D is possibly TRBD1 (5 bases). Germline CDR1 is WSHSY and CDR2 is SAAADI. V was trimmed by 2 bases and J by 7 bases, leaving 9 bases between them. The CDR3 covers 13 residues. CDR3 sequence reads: CASSEDRSQPQHF. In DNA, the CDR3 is TGCGCCAGCAGTGAGGACAGAAGCCAGCCCCAGCATTTT.

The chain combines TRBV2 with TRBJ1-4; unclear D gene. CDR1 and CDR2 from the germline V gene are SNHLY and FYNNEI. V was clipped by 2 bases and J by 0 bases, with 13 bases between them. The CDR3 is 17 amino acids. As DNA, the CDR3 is TGTGCCAGCAGTGAACGCAGGACCGGCGCAACTAATGAAAAACTGTTTTTT. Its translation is CASSERRTGATNEKLFF.

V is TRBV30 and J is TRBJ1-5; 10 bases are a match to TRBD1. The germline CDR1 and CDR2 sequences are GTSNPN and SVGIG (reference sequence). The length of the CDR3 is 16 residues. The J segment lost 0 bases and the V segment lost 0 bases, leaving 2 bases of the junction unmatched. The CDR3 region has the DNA TGTGCCTGGAGTGTAGGACAGGGGGTTAGCAATCAGCCCCAGCATTTT. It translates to CAWSVGQGVSNQPQHF.

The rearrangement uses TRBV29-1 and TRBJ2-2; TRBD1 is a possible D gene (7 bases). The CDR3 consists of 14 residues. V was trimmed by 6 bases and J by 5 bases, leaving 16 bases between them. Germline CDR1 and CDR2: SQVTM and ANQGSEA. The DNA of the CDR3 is TGCAGCGTCCAACAGGGGACTGCAACCGGGGAGCTGTTTTTT. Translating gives CSVQQGTATGELFF.

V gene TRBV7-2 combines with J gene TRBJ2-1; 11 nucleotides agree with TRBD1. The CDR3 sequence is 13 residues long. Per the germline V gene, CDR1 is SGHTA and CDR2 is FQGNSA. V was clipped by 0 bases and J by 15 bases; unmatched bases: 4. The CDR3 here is CASSLARGQGGFF. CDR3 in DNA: TGTGCCAGCAGCTTAGCGCGGGGACAGGGGGGGTTCTTC.

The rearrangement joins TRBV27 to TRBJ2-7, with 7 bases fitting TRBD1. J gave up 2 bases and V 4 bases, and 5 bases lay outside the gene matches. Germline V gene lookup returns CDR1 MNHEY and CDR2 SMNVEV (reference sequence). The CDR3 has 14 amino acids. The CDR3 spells CASSSTGIPYEQYF. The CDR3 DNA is TGTGCCAGCAGTTCGACAGGGATCCCCTACGAGCAGTACTTC.

CDR3 sequence: CASTPRGGTNYGYTF. The CDR3 DNA reads as TGTGCCAGCACTCCCCGGGGGGGTACTAACTATGGCTACACCTTC. The rearrangement links TRBV5-4 to TRBJ1-2; possibly TRBD1 for D (5 bases). V was shortened by 6 bases and J by 0 bases, with 15 bases between the two germline ends. This CDR3 is 15 amino acids long. From germline, CDR1 is SGHNT and CDR2 YYREEE (reference sequence).

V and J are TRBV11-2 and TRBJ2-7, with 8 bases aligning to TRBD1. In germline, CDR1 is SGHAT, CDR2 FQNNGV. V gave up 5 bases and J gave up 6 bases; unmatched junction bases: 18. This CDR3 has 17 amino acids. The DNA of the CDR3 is TGTGCCAGCAGCCCAGCCGGGGTGGGGACAGGCCTTGGCGAGCAGTACTTC. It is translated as CASSPAGVGTGLGEQYF. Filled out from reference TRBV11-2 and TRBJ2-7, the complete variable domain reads EAGVAQSPRYKIIEKRQSVAFWCNPISGHATLYWYQQILGQGPKLLIQFQNNGVVDDSQLPKDRFSAERLKGVDSTLKIQPAKLEDSAVYLCASSPAGVGTGLGEQYFGPGTRLTVT.